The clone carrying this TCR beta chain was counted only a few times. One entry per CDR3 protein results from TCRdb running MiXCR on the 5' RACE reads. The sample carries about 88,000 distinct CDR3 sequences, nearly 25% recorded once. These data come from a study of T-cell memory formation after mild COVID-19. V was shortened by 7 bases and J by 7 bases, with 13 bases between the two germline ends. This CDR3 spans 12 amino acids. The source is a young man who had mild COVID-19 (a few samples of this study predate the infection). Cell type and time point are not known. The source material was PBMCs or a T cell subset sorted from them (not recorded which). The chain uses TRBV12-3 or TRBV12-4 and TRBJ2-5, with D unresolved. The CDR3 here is CASMGVRVTQYF. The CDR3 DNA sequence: TGTGCCAGCATGGGCGTACGTGTGACCCAGTACTTC.